What follows are 18 T cell receptor beta chains derived from one specimen sequenced in a study of blood T cell repertoires in COVID-19 (dated by TCRdb to the early 2020s). Library construction relied on the immunoSEQ multiplex PCR assay. In its TCRdb copy, this immuneACCESS table keeps in-frame sequences only and misses some clones. Where compared with another copy, unresolved V genes explain less than half of these, and the others have no known cause. The sample contains around 180,000 clones, approximately 73% of them found a single time. The top ten constitute about 15% of the sample. The sample was PBMCs or T cells enriched from blood (not recorded which). The receptors shown here come from a woman between 45 and 60 years old with acute COVID-19.

This chain links TRBV3-1 (or the pseudogene TRBV3-2) with TRBJ2-1; 7 bases are shared with TRBD1. The CDR3 loop spans 14 amino acids. CDR1 and CDR2 (germline): LGHDT, YNNKEL (reference sequence). The J segment lost 6 bases and the V segment lost 4 bases, leaving 6 bases of the junction unmatched. This chain's CDR3 is CASSRVRQGNEQFF. The CDR3 DNA is TGTGCCAGCAGCCGAGTCCGACAGGGCAATGAGCAGTTCTTC.

This CDR3 is CASSPGSADEKLFF. The CDR3 DNA reads TGTGCCAGCTCACCCGGGTCGGCGGATGAAAAACTGTTTTTT. The chain joins TRBV18 to TRBJ1-4; no reliable D call. The CDR3 covers 14 residues. V gave up 3 bases and J gave up 6 bases, with 11 bases separating them. Germline CDR1 is KGHSH and CDR2 is LQKENI.

This chain uses TRBV7-2 with TRBJ1-3, with a tentative D call TRBD1 (6 bases). CDR3 length: 16 amino acids. Looked up from germline, CDR1 is SGHTA and CDR2 is FQGNSA. V was trimmed by 2 bases and J by 0 bases, leaving 11 bases between them. This CDR3 is CASSLLWTVSGNTIYF. The DNA for the CDR3 is TGTGCCAGCAGCTTACTCTGGACAGTCTCTGGAAACACCATATATTTT.

This chain links TRBV6-5 with TRBJ1-2, with 10 bases matching TRBD1. CDR3 length equals 14 residues. CDR1 and CDR2 from the germline V gene are MNHEY and SVGAGI. The junction had 7 bases not matched to a gene; V was cut back by 6 bases and J by 6 bases. The CDR3 protein is CASSSGQGFDGYTF. CDR3 DNA: TGTGCCAGCAGCTCGGGACAGGGGTTTGATGGCTACACCTTC.

In regard to this clone: The conserved closing phenylalanine or tryptophan is absent in this CDR3, likely reflecting a read error. It is unclear where the CDR3 begins or ends on the DNA, so no DNA is shown, and the CDR3 is as TCRdb lists it. The chain joins TRBV7-9 to TRBJ2-7; the D call TRBD1 from the table was never checked on the DNA. CDR1 is SEHNR, CDR2 FQNEAQ, per germline (reference sequence). The CDR3 is 12 amino acids long, termini counted. The CDR3 is CASSFGDRDTRI.

The V and J genes are TRBV7-8 and TRBJ2-2; D is unresolved. The V end lost 6 bases, the J end lost 4 bases, and 21 bases lay between the germline ends. CDR3 size: 17 residues. CDR1 and CDR2 (germline): SGHVS, FQNEAQ. CDR3 sequence reads: CASRRWADNVFTGELFF. In DNA, the CDR3 is TGTGCCAGCAGGAGATGGGCTGACAATGTGTTCACCGGGGAGCTGTTTTTT.

The V and J genes are TRBV19 and TRBJ2-1, with 7 bases matching TRBD1. V shed 4 bases and J 6 bases; nucleotides not matched to a gene: 12. The CDR3 consists of 16 residues. CDR1 and CDR2 from the germline V gene are LNHDA and SQIVND (reference sequence). CDR3 residues: CASSKGASDRINEQFF. DNA of the CDR3: TGTGCCAGTAGTAAGGGGGCCTCCGACAGGATCAATGAGCAGTTCTTC. Combining the CDR3 with reference TRBV19 and TRBJ2-1 gives the whole variable domain DGGITQSPKYLFRKEGQNVTLSCEQNLNHDAMYWYRQDPGQGLRLIYYSQIVNDFQKGDIAEGYSVSREKKESFPLTVTSAQKNPTAFYLCASSKGASDRINEQFFGPGTRLTVL.

The chain combines TRBV19 with TRBJ1-5; 12 bases are shared with TRBD1. The V gene's germline CDR1 is LNHDA and CDR2 SQIVND (reference sequence). CDR3 length: 16 amino acids. Trimming took 3 bases from V and 6 from J; bases not matched to a gene: 6. Here the CDR3 DNA reads TGTGCCAGTAGTATCACCGGGACAGGGGGCGTTCAGCCCCAGCATTTT. It translates to CASSITGTGGVQPQHF.

J is TRBJ1-5 and V is TRBV7-6; TRBD1 might be the D (5 bases). Trimming took 1 base from V and 1 from J, leaving 14 bases between them. Germline V gene sequence: CDR1 SGHVS, CDR2 FNYEAQ. This CDR3 contains 17 residues. The CDR3 reads CASSLGRGGVSNQPQHF. Written as DNA, the CDR3 is TGTGCCAGCAGCTTAGGACGGGGGGGGGTGAGCAATCAGCCCCAGCATTTT.

V usage is TRBV7-8 and J usage is TRBJ1-1, with 10 bases identical to TRBD1. CDR3 length: 16 residues. Germline V gives CDR1 SGHVS, CDR2 FQNEAQ. Losses at the gene ends were 3 bases for V and 1 base for J; bases not matched to a gene: 5. The CDR3 spells CASSFYRTGGNTEAFF. CDR3 nucleotides: TGTGCCAGCAGCTTCTATAGGACAGGGGGGAACACTGAAGCTTTCTTT.

This chain connects TRBV19 to TRBJ1-4; no definite D call. The CDR3 has 16 residues. The germline V gene encodes CDR1 LNHDA and CDR2 SQIVND (reference sequence). The germline V and J ends were trimmed by 7 bases and 4 bases, with 19 bases remaining between them. The CDR3 nucleotides are TGTGCCAGTACCCCCCAGCCGGGGTGGGGTAATGAAAAACTGTTTTTT. Translating gives CASTPQPGWGNEKLFF.

V is TRBV25-1 and J is TRBJ1-2, with 9 bases lining up with TRBD1. This CDR3 region has 17 residues. Germline loops: CDR1 MGHDK, CDR2 SYGVNS. Losses at the gene ends were 6 bases for V and 8 bases for J; bases not matched to a gene: 19. CDR3 coding DNA: TGTGCCAGCAGAGGCCTCGGGACAGGGACCATTCCTGGGGGCTACACCTTC. It specifies CASRGLGTGTIPGGYTF.

In regard to this clone: Given a much more abundant clone one base away, this may be a read error. The chain joins TRBV12-3 or TRBV12-4 to TRBJ1-3, with D uncertain. V gave up 6 bases and J gave up 0 bases, with 3 bases separating them. This CDR3 has 12 residues. The CDR3 region is CASSRSGNTIYF. The CDR3 DNA sequence: TGTGCCAGCAGCCGCTCTGGAAACACCATATATTTT.

The chain links TRBV19 to TRBJ2-1; 7 bases align to TRBD1. The V gene's germline CDR1 is LNHDA and CDR2 SQIVND (reference sequence). V dropped 7 bases and J dropped 6; count of bases not matched to a gene: 12. The CDR3 loop spans 15 amino acids. CDR3 residues: CASNPMSTGLNEQFF. The CDR3 bases are TGTGCCAGTAACCCTATGTCGACAGGGCTCAATGAGCAGTTCTTC.

The CDR3 region has the DNA TGTGCCAGCAGCACCTCATCTAGCGGGGGGGGGACAGATACGCAGTATTTT. Its translation is CASSTSSSGGGTDTQYF. The V and J genes are TRBV9 and TRBJ2-3; TRBD2 agrees at 12 bases. V lost 4 bases and J lost 3; bases outside the gene matches: 9. This CDR3 has 17 residues. The germline V gene has CDR1 SGDLS and CDR2 YYNGEE. Using reference TRBV9 and TRBJ2-3 for the parts outside the CDR3, the full variable domain is DSGVTQTPKHLITATGQRVTLRCSPRSGDLSVYWYQQSLDQGLQFLIQYYNGEERAKGNILERFSAQQFPDLHSELNLSSLELGDSALYFCASSTSSSGGGTDTQYFGPGTRLTVL.

This clone was counted between two and nine times. The V gene is TRBV19, the J gene TRBJ2-3; 11 bases line up with TRBD1. CDR3 size: 17 residues. V shed 7 bases and J 6 bases; nucleotides not matched to a gene: 15. The germline CDR1 and CDR2 sequences are LNHDA and SQIVND (reference sequence). The CDR3 spells CASNTFKGQGASDTQYF. The CDR3 DNA reads as TGTGCCAGTAACACTTTCAAAGGACAGGGGGCAAGCGATACGCAGTATTTT.

Concerning this clone: Within the sample, other DNA sequences also encode this same CDR3. The genes are TRBV19 and TRBJ1-2; tentative D call: TRBD1 (5 bases). The CDR3 loop spans 13 amino acids. Trimming cost V 2 bases and J 2 bases, with 6 bases left between them. The germline CDR1 and CDR2 sequences are LNHDA and SQIVND (reference sequence). This CDR3 reads CASSIRGNYGYTF. DNA of the CDR3: TGTGCCAGTAGTATACGGGGGAACTATGGCTACACCTTC.

This clone has just a few counts. The gene calls are TRBV5-1 and TRBJ1-1; no firm D call. This CDR3 is built from 14 residues. V was cut by 2 bases and J by 8 bases, with 16 bases left in between. Germline CDR1 is SGHRS and CDR2 is YFSETQ. CDR3 in DNA: TGCGCCAGCAGCTTTGTAGGGAGTGATTGGGAAGCTTTCTTT. Protein: CASSFVGSDWEAFF.